This T cell receptor (beta chain) was retrieved from a study of CD8+ T cells in alopecia areata. Reverse transcription of extracted RNA yielded cDNA, which provided the sequencing template. Measured with immunoSEQ multiplex PCR; TCRdb has only the in-frame clones, and not every one. The profile shows 160,000 or so clones, around half of them singletons. The CDR3 consists of 13 residues. Trimming pared 3 bases from V and 2 bases from J, leaving 7 bases between. CDR1 and CDR2 from the germline V gene are PRHDT and FYEKMQ (reference sequence). Both CD4+ and CD8+ T cells were separated by sorting PBMCs. Sequenced material: CD8+ T cells sorted from blood, taken at week 0. The clonotype was recovered from a human donor with alopecia areata. The rearrangement joins TRBV13 to TRBJ1-2; D is uncertain. CDR3 nucleotide sequence: TGTGCCAGCAGCTTTGGAGAGAACTATGGCTACACCTTC. It specifies CASSFGENYGYTF.